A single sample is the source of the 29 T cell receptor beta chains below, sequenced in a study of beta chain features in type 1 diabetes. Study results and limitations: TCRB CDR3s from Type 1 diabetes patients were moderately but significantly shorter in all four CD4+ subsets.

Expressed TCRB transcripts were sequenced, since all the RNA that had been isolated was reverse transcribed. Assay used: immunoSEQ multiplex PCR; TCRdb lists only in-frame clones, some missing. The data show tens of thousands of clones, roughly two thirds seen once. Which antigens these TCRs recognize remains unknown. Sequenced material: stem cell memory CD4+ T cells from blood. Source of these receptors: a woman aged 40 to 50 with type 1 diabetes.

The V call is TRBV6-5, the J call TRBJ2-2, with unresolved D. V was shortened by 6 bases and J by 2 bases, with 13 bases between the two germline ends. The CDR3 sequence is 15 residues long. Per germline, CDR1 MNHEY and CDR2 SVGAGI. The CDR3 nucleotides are TGTGCCAGCAGGGTACTCAACTTCAACACCGGGGAGCTGTTTTTT. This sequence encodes CASRVLNFNTGELFF.

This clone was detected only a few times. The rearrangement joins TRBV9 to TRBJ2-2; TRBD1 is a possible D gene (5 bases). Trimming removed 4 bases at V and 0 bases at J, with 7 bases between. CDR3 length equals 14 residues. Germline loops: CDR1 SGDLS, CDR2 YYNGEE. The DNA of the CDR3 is TGTGCCAGCAGCCTGACAGCGAACACCGGGGAGCTGTTTTTT. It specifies CASSLTANTGELFF.

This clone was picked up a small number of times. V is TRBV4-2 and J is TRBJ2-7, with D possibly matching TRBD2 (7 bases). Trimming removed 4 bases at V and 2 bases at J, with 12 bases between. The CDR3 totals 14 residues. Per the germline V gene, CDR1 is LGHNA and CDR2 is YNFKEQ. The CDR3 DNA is TGTGCCAGCAGCCCCTGGGAGGGGGCCTACGAGCAGTACTTC. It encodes CASSPWEGAYEQYF.

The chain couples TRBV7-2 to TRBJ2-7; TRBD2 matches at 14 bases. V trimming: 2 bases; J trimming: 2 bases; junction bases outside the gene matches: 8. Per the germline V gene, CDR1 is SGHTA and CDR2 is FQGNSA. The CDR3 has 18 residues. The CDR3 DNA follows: TGTGCCAGCAGCTTAACCGCTTCGACTAGCGGGGGGGCCTACGAGCAGTACTTC. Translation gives CASSLTASTSGGAYEQYF.

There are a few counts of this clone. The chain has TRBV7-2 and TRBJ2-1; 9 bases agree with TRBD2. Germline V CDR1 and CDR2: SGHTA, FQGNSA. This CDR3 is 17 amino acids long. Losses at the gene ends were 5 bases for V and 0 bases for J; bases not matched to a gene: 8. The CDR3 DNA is TGTGCCAGCAGCCAACAAGGACTAGCGTTCTCCTACAATGAGCAGTTCTTC. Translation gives CASSQQGLAFSYNEQFF.

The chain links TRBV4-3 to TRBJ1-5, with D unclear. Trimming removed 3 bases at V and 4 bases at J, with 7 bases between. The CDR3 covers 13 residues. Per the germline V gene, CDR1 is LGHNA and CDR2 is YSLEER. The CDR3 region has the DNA TGCGCCAGCAGCCAGCAGGAAAATCAGCCCCAGCATTTT. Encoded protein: CASSQQENQPQHF.

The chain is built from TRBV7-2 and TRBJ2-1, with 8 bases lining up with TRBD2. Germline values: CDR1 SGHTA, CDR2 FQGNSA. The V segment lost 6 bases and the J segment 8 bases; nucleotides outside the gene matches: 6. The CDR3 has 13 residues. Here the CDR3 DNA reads TGTGCCAGCAGTCCGACTAGCGACCATGAGCAGTTCTTC. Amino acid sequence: CASSPTSDHEQFF.

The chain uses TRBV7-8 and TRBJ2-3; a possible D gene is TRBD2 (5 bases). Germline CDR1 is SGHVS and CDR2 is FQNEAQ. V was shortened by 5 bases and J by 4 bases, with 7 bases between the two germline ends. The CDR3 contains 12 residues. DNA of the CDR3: TGTGCCAGCAGCGAGGGAGCAGATACGCAGTATTTT. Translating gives CASSEGADTQYF.

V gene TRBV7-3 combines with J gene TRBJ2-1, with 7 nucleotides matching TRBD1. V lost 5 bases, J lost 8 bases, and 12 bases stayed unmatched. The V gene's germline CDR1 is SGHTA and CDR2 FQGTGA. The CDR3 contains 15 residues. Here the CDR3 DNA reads TGTGCCAGCAGCCCTGGGGGACAGTTCAGGGATGAGCAGTTCTTC. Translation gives CASSPGGQFRDEQFF.

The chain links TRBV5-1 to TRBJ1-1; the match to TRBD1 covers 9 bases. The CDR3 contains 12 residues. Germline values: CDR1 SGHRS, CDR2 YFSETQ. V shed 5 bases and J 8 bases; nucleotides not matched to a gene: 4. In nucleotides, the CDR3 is TGCGCCAGCAGTCCGGACAGGGGAGAAGCTTTCTTT. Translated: CASSPDRGEAFF.

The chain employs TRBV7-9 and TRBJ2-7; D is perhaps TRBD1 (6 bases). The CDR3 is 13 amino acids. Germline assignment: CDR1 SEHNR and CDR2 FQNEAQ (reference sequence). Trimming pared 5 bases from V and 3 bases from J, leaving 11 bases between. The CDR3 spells CASSPQGNYEQYF. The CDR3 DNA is TGTGCCAGCAGCCCTCAGGGGAACTACGAGCAGTACTTC.

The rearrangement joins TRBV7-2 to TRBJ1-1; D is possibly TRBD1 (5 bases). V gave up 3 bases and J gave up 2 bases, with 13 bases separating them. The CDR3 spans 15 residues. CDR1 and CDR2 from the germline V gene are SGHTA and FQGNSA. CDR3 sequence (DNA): TGTGCCAGCAGCTTTCAAAGGGGTGGAAACACTGAAGCTTTCTTT. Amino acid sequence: CASSFQRGGNTEAFF.

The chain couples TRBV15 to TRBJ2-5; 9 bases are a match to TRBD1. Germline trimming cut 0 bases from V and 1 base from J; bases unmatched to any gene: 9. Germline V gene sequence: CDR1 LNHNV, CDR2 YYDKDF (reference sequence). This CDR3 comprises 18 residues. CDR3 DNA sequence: TGTGCCACCAGCAGAGATCGAAGAGGGACAGGGCTCCAAGAGACCCAGTACTTC. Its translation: CATSRDRRGTGLQETQYF.

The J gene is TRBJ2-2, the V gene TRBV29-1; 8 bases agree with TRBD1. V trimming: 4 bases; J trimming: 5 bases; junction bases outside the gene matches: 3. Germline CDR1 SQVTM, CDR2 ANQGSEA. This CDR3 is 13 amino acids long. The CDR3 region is CSVGQGATGELFF. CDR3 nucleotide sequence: TGCAGCGTTGGTCAGGGGGCGACCGGGGAGCTGTTTTTT.

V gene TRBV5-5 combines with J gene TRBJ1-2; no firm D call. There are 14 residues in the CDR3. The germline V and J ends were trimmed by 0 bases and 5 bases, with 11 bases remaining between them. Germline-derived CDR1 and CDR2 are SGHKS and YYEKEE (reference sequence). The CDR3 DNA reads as TGTGCCAGCAGCTTGGATGAGGGAGGATATGGCTACACCTTC. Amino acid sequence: CASSLDEGGYGYTF. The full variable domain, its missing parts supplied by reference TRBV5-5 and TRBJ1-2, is DAGVTQSPTHLIKTRGQQVTLRCSPISGHKSVSWYQQVLGQGPQFIFQYYEKEERGRGNFPDRFSARQFPNYSSELNVNALLLGDSALYLCASSLDEGGYGYTFGSGTRLTVV.

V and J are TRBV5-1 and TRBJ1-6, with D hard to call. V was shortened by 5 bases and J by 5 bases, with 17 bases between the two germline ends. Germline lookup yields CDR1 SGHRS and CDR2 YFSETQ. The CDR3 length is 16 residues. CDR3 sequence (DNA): TGCGCCAGCAGACCGGACCCGGGAGGAGATAATTCACCCCTCCACTTT. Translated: CASRPDPGGDNSPLHF.

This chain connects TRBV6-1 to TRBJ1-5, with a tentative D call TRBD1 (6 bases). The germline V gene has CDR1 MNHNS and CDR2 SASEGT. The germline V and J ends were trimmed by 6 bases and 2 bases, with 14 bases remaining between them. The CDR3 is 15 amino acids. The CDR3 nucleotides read TGTGCCAGCAGCCGGGACACCTATGGCAATCAGCCCCAGCATTTT. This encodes CASSRDTYGNQPQHF.

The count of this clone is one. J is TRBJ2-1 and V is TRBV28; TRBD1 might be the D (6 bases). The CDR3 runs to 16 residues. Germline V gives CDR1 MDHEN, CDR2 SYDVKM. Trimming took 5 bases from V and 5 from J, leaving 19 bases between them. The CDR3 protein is CASSPFGGQPHNEQFF. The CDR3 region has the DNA TGTGCCAGCAGTCCCTTTGGTGGACAGCCACACAATGAGCAGTTCTTC.

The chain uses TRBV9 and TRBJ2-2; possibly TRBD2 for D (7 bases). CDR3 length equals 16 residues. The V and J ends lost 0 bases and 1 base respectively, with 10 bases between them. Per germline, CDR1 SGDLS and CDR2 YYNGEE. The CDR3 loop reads CASSVAGGLNTGELFF. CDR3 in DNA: TGTGCCAGCAGCGTAGCCGGGGGGCTGAACACCGGGGAGCTGTTTTTT.

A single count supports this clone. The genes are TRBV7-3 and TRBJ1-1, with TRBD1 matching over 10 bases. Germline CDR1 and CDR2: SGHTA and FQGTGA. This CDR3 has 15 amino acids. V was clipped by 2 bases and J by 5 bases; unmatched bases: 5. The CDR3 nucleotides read TGTGCCAGCAGCTTAGCCGGGACAGGGGAAACTGAAGCTTTCTTT. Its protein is CASSLAGTGETEAFF.

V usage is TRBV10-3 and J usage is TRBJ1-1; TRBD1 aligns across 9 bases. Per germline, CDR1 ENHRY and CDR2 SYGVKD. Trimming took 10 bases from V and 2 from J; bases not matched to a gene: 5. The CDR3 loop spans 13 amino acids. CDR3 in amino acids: CATVQGANTEAFF. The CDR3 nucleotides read TGTGCCACCGTACAGGGGGCAAACACTGAAGCTTTCTTT.

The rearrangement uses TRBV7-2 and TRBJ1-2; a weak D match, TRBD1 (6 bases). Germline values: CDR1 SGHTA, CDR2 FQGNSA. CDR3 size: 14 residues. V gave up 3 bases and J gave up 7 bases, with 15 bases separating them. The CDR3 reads CASSFMGRGLGYTF. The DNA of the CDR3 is TGTGCCAGCAGCTTTATGGGCAGGGGCCTTGGCTACACCTTC. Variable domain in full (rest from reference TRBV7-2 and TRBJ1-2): GAGVSQSPSNKVTEKGKDVELRCDPISGHTALYWYRQSLGQGLEFLIYFQGNSAPDKSGLPSDRFSAERTGGSVSTLTIQRTQQEDSAVYLCASSFMGRGLGYTFGSGTRLTVV.

CDR3 nucleotides: TGTGCCAGCAGCATGGGGACAGTACAAGAGACCCAGTACTTC. Encoded protein: CASSMGTVQETQYF. V usage is TRBV7-9 and J usage is TRBJ2-5; 7 nucleotides agree with TRBD1. Germline V gives CDR1 SEHNR, CDR2 FQNEAQ (reference sequence). The CDR3 has 14 amino acids. Losses at the gene ends were 5 bases for V and 2 bases for J; bases not matched to a gene: 5.

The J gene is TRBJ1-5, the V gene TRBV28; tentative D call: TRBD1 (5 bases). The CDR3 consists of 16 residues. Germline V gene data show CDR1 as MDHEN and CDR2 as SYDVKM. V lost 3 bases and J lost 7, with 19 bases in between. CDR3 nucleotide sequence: TGTGCCAGCAGTTTGCGGGGACCGCTCACTAACCAGCCCCAGCATTTT. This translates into CASSLRGPLTNQPQHF.

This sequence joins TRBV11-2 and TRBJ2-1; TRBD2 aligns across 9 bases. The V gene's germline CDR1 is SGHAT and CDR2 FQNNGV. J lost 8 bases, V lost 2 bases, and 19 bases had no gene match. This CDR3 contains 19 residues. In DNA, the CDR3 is TGTGCCAGCAGCTTAAGGACGGGGTTTCGGGCGGGAGGGCACGATGAGCAGTTCTTC. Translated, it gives CASSLRTGFRAGGHDEQFF.

Written as DNA, the CDR3 is TGCAGCGTTGGTGAGAAAAGCACTGAAGCTTTCTTT. Amino acid sequence: CSVGEKSTEAFF. The chain employs TRBV29-1 and TRBJ1-1; D is unclear. The V and J ends lost 4 bases and 4 bases respectively, with 10 bases between them. This CDR3 is 12 amino acids long. Per the germline V gene, CDR1 is SQVTM and CDR2 is ANQGSEA. Variable domain in full (rest from reference TRBV29-1 and TRBJ1-1): SAVISQKPSRDICQRGTSLTIQCQVDSQVTMMFWYRQQPGQSLTLIATANQGSEATYESGFVIDKFPISRPNLTFSTLTVSNMSPEDSSIYLCSVGEKSTEAFFGQGTRLTVV.

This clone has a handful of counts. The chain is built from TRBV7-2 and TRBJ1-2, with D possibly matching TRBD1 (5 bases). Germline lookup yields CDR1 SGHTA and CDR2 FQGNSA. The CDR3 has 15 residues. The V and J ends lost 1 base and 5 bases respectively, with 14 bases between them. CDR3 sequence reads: CASSLGGAGLYGYTF. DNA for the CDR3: TGTGCCAGCAGCTTAGGCGGGGCAGGACTGTATGGCTACACCTTC.

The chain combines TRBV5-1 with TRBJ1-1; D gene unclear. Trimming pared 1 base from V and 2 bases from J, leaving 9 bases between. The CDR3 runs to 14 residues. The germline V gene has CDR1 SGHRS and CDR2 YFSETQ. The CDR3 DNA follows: TGCGCCAGCAGCTTGAACAACCCAAACACTGAAGCTTTCTTT. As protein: CASSLNNPNTEAFF.

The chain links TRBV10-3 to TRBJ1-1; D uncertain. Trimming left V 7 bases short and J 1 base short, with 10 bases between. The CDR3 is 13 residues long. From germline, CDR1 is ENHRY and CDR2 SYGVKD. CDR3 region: CAITSQWNTEAFF. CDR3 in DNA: TGTGCCATCACCTCCCAGTGGAACACTGAAGCTTTCTTT.